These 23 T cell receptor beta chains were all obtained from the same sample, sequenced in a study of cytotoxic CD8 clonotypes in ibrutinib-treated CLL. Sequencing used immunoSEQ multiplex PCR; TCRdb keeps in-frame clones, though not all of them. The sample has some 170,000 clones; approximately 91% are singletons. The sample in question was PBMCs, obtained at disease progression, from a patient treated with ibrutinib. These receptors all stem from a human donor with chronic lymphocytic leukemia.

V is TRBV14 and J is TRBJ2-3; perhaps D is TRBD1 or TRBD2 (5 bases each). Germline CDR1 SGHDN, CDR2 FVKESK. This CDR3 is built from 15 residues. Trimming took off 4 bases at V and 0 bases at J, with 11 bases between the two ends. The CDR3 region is CASSLRWDSTDTQYF. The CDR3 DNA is TGTGCCAGCAGCCTAAGATGGGACAGCACAGATACGCAGTATTTT. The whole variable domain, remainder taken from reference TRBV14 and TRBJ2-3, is EAGVTQFPSHSVIEKGQTVTLRCDPISGHDNLYWYRRVMGKEIKFLLHFVKESKQDESGMPNNRFLAERTGGTYSTLKVQPAELEDSGVYFCASSLRWDSTDTQYFGPGTRLTVL.

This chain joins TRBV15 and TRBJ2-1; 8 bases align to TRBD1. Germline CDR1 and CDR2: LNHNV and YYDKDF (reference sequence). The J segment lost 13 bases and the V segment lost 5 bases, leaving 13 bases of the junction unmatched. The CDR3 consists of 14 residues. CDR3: CATSWRDRLTPQFF. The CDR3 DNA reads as TGTGCCACCAGCTGGAGGGACAGGCTTACACCACAGTTCTTC.

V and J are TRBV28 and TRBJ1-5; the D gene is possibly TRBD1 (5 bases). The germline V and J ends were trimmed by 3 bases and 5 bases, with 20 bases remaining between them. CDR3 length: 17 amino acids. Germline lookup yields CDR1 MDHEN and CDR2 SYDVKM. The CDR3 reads CASSFFRQGWGDQPQHF. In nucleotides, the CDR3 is TGTGCCAGCAGTTTTTTCCGGCAGGGCTGGGGAGATCAGCCCCAGCATTTT.

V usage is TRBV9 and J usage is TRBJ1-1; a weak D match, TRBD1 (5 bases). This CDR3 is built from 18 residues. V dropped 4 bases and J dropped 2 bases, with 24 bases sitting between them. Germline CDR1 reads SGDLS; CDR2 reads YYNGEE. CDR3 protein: CASSSEKGSTPFNTEAFF. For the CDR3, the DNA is TGTGCCAGCAGCTCAGAGAAGGGGTCAACCCCATTCAACACTGAAGCTTTCTTT.

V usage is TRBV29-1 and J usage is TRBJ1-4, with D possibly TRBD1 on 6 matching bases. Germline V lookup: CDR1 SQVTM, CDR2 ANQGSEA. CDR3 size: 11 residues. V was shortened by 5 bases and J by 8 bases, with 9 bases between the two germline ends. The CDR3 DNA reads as TGCAGCGTTCGGGGGGCGGAAAAACTGTTTTTT. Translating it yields CSVRGAEKLFF.

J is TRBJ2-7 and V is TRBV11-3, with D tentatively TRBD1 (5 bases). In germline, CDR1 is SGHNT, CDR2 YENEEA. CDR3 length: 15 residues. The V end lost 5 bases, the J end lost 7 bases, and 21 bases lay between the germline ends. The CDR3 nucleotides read TGTGCCAGCAGCCCGTCGCCGGCAGGGTTGGGGGAGCAGTACTTC. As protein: CASSPSPAGLGEQYF.

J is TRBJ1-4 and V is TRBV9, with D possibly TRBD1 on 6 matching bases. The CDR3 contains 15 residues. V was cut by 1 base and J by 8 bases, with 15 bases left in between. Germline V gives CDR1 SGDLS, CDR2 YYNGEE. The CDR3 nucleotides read TGTGCCAGCAGCGTAAATCTGGGCCAGGGGGAAAAACTGTTTTTT. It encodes CASSVNLGQGEKLFF. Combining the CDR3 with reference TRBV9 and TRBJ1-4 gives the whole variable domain DSGVTQTPKHLITATGQRVTLRCSPRSGDLSVYWYQQSLDQGLQFLIQYYNGEERAKGNILERFSAQQFPDLHSELNLSSLELGDSALYFCASSVNLGQGEKLFFGSGTQLSVL.

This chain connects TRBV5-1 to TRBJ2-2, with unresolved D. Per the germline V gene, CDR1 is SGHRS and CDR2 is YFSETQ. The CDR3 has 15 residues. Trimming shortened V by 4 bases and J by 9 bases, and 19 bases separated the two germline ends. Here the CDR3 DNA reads TGCGCCAGCAGCGGATTAAACGCTCAAATAAGGGAGCTGTTTTTT. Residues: CASSGLNAQIRELFF.

CDR3 protein: CASSQEGTSGSLTDTQYF. As DNA, the CDR3 is TGTGCCAGCAGCCAAGAGGGGACTAGCGGGAGCCTCACAGATACGCAGTATTTT. V gene TRBV4-2 combines with J gene TRBJ2-3; 14 bases match TRBD2. The CDR3 is 18 residues long. V shed 0 bases, J shed 2 bases, and the junction held 4 bases outside the gene matches. Looked up from germline, CDR1 is LGHNA and CDR2 is YNFKEQ.

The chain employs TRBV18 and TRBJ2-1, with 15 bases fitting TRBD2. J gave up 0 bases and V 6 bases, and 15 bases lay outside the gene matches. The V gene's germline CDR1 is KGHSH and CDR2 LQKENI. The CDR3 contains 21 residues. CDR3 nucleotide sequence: TGTGCCAGCTCCCCAACCACCGGACTAGCGGGAGGGGTAAGCTCCTACAATGAGCAGTTCTTC. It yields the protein CASSPTTGLAGGVSSYNEQFF.

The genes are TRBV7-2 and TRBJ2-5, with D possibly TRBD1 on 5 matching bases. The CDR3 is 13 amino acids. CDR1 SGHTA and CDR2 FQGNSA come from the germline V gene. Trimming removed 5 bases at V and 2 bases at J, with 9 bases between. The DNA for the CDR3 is TGTGCCAGCAGCCCAGGGAATCAAGAGACCCAGTACTTC. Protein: CASSPGNQETQYF. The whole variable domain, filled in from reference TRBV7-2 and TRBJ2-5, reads GAGVSQSPSNKVTEKGKDVELRCDPISGHTALYWYRQSLGQGLEFLIYFQGNSAPDKSGLPSDRFSAERTGGSVSTLTIQRTQQEDSAVYLCASSPGNQETQYFGPGTRLLVL.

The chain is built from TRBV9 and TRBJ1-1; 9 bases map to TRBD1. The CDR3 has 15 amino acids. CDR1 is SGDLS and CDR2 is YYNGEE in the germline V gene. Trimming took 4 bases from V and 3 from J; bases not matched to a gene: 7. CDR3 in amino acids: CASSPRDRDDTEAFF. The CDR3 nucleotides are TGTGCCAGCAGCCCCCGGGACAGGGATGACACTGAAGCTTTCTTT.

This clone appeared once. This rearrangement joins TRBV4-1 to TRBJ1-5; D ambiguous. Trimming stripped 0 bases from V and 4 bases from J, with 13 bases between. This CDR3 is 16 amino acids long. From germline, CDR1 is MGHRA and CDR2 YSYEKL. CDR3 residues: CASSQDRQLGNQPQHF. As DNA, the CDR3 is TGCGCCAGCAGCCAAGATAGGCAGCTAGGAAATCAGCCCCAGCATTTT.

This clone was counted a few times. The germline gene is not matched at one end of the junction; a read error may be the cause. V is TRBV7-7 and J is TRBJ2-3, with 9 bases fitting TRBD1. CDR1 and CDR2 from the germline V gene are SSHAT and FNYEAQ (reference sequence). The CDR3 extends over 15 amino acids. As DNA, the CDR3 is TGTGCTAGCAGCCCGGACAGGGGAAGCACAGATACGCAGTATTTT. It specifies CASSPDRGSTDTQYF.

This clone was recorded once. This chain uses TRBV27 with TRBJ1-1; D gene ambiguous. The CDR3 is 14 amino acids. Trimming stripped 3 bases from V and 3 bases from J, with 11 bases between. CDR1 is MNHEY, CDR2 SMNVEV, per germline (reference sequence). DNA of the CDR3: TGTGCCAGCAGTTTGTTCGGGTTGGACACTGAAGCTTTCTTT. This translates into CASSLFGLDTEAFF.

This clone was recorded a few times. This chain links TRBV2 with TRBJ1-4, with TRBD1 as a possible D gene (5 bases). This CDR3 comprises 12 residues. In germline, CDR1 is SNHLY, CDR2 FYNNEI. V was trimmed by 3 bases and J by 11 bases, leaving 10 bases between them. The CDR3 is CASSEGGEKLFF. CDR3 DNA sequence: TGTGCCAGCAGTGAGGGGGGTGAGAAACTGTTTTTT.

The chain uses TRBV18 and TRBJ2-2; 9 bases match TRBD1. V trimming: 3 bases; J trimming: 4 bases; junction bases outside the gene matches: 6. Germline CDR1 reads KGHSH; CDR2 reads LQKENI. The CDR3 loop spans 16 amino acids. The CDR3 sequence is CASSPRTGDPTGELFF. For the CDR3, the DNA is TGTGCCAGCTCACCCCGGACAGGGGACCCCACCGGGGAGCTGTTTTTT.

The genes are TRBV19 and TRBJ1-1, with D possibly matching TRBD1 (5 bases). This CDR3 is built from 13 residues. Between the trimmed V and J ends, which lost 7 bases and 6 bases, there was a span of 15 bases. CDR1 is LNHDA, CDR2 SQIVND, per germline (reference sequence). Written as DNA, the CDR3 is TGTGCCAGTACGGCAGGGCCTGGAGCTGAAGCTTTCTTT. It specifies CASTAGPGAEAFF.

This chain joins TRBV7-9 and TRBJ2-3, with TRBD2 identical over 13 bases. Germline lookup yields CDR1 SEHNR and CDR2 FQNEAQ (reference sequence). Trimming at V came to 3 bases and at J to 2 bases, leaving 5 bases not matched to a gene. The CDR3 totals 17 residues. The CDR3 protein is CASSLGTSGVYTDTQYF. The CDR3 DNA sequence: TGTGCCAGCAGCTTGGGGACTAGCGGGGTGTACACAGATACGCAGTATTTT.

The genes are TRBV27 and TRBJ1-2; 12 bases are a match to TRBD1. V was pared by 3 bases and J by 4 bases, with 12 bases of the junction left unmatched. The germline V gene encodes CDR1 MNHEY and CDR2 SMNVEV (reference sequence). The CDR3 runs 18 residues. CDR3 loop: CASSFGGTGGFPIYGYTF. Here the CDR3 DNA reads TGTGCCAGCAGTTTCGGCGGGACAGGGGGCTTTCCGATCTATGGCTACACCTTC.

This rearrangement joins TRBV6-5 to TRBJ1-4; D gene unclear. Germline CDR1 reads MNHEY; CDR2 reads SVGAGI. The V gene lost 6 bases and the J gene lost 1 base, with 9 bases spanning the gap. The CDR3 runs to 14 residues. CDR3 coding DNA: TGTGCCAGCAGGTCTCCAGGAACTAATGAAAAACTGTTTTTT. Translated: CASRSPGTNEKLFF.

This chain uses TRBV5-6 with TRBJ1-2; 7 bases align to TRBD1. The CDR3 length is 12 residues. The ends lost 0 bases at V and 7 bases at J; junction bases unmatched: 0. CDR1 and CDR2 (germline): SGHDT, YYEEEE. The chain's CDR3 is CASSLGQGGYTF. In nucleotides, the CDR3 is TGTGCCAGCAGCTTGGGACAGGGTGGCTACACCTTC. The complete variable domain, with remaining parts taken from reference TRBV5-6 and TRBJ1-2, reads DAGVTQSPTHLIKTRGQQVTLRCSPKSGHDTVSWYQQALGQGPQFIFQYYEEEERQRGNFPDRFSGHQFPNYSSELNVNALLLGDSALYLCASSLGQGGYTFGSGTRLTVV.

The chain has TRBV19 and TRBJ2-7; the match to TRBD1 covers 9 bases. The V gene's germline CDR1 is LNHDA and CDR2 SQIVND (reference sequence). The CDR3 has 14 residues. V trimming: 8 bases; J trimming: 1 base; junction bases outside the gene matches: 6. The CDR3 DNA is TGTGCCAGTTCACTCGGGACAGGGTCCTACGAGCAGTACTTC. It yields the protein CASSLGTGSYEQYF. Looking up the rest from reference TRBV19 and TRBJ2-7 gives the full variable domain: DGGITQSPKYLFRKEGQNVTLSCEQNLNHDAMYWYRQDPGQGLRLIYYSQIVNDFQKGDIAEGYSVSREKKESFPLTVTSAQKNPTAFYLCASSLGTGSYEQYFGPGTRLTVT.